These T cell receptor beta chains were read from a single sample in a study of response to subunit inactivated influenza vaccine. TCRdb redid the calling of the RT-PCR reads with MiXCR, one entry per CDR3 protein. The repertoire has fewer than 600,000 distinct CDR3 sequences, more than 7% of them found once; the top ten carry around 12%. Sequenced material: PBMCs from blood, taken roughly 24 months after vaccination. These receptors were collected from a man between 50 and 75 years old who received an inactivated influenza vaccine. CDR3s include the opening cysteine and the closing phenylalanine or tryptophan. The size field is filled for only some rows; it gives once, few, many or a size class.

CDR3aa	abundance	j_gene	v_gene
CASSPGNPSTEAFF	few	TRBJ1-1	TRBV3-1
CACSYGWDTGELFF	.	TRBJ2-2	TRBV6-5
CASSPPGALNEQFF	few	TRBJ2-1	TRBV19
CASSYQDRADTQYF	few	TRBJ2-3	TRBV6-5
CAWSPGQGGFRKAFF	few	TRBJ1-1	TRBV30
CASSQNGPMEPQHF	many	TRBJ1-5	TRBV7-2
CASSLLAGVSGGSGTQYF	.	TRBJ2-3	TRBV12-3/TRBV12-4
CASSESRRADTQYF	once	TRBJ2-3	TRBV10-1
CSQGIDEQFF	many	TRBJ2-1	TRBV20-1
CASSQAPPRAYEQYF	few	TRBJ2-7	TRBV3-1
CASRGQGVSPLHF	few	TRBJ1-6	TRBV2
CASSPWGANTEAFF	many	TRBJ1-1	TRBV5-1
CSASASGSYGELFF	.	TRBJ2-2	TRBV20-1
CASSFGSLSGETQYF	few	TRBJ2-5	TRBV7-2
CASSLMLAGSGELFF	few	TRBJ2-2	TRBV12-3/TRBV12-4
CASSLGGGFQPQHF	.	TRBJ1-5	TRBV27
CASSRPGTGSYEQYF	few	TRBJ2-7	TRBV27
CASSPQTSYEQYF	many	TRBJ2-7	TRBV5-1
CSANSWLAGVGDTQYF	many	TRBJ2-3	TRBV29-1
CASSPYNRRSYEQYF	few	TRBJ2-7	TRBV6-1
CASSPRTGEPYGYTF	many	TRBJ1-2	TRBV12-3/TRBV12-4
CASSLAGSNYGYTF	.	TRBJ1-2	TRBV5-1
CCARGGLAGDRWGTQYF	.	TRBJ2-3	TRBV20-1
CASSQVRGIDTQYF	.	TRBJ2-3	TRBV4-3
CSGGQRNTEAFF	many	TRBJ1-1	TRBV29-1
CASSVSGGATGELFF	.	TRBJ2-2	TRBV6-1
CASSFLSSSYNEQFF	many	TRBJ2-1	TRBV7-2
CASRTSGRNSYEQYF	few	TRBJ2-7	TRBV7-2
CASSPDQLNTGELFF	many	TRBJ2-2	TRBV11-2
CASSQDPTGLDYGYTF	.	TRBJ1-2	TRBV4-3
CSASGGALSEQFF	.	TRBJ2-1	TRBV20-1
CSWGDYTF	many	TRBJ1-2	TRBV29-1
CASSSSGQGNTEAFF	.	TRBJ1-1	TRBV12-3/TRBV12-4